This T cell receptor beta chain was sequenced for a study of blood T cell repertoires in COVID-19. Sequenced by immunoSEQ multiplex PCR; TCRdb stores in-frame clones only, minus some. This table holds 250,000 to 400,000 clones, around 88% found once. Germline V lookup: CDR1 PRHDT, CDR2 FYEKMQ (reference sequence). After removal of 4 bases from V and 8 bases from J, the junction contained 18 bases not matched to a gene. This CDR3 spans 17 amino acids. Sequenced sample: peripheral blood. The chain uses TRBV13 and TRBJ1-2; TRBD1 aligns across 8 bases. The sequence derives from a woman aged 25 to 39 with COVID-19, enrolled during active disease. The CDR3 nucleotides read TGTGCCAGCAGCTCCCGCCCCGGGACAGGCAGGCAGGGAGGCTACACCTTC. This sequence encodes CASSSRPGTGRQGGYTF.